These T cell receptor beta chains were read from a single sample in a study of beta chain features in type 1 diabetes. The repertoire was sequenced with immunoSEQ multiplex PCR; TCRdb's copy has only in-frame clones and lacks some. Here the sample spans about 170,000 clones, roughly 8% being singletons. Sequences were obtained from central memory CD4+ T cells from blood. The source is a man aged 18 to 30 with type 1 diabetes. The CDR3 runs from the conserved cysteine through the conserved F or W. The D gene is left open where the match is weak.

j_call d_call cdr3_length v_call cdr3_aa
TRBJ1-1 - 13 TRBV30 CAWRQRMNTEAFF
TRBJ2-7 - 15 TRBV21-1 CASSTIQAHSYEQYF
TRBJ2-1 - 15 TRBV9 CASSVEGGSYNEQFF
TRBJ2-3 TRBD2 16 TRBV11-2 CASSVELAEKTDTQYF
TRBJ2-7 TRBD2 14 TRBV28 CASSPTGGLYEQYF
TRBJ1-1 TRBD1 15 TRBV7-2 CASSPGQGAGTEAFF
TRBJ1-2 TRBD1 16 TRBV11-2 CASRPQGAASNYGYTF
TRBJ1-1 TRBD1 15 TRBV18 CASSPSTGGNTEAFF
TRBJ2-1 - 15 TRBV9 CASGPAGVSYNEQFF
TRBJ2-7 - 14 TRBV19 CASSIRGHSYEQYF
TRBJ2-7 TRBD2 15 TRBV7-2 CASSPGSGGAYEQYF
TRBJ2-6 - 19 TRBV18 CASSPGPPSPEAGANVLTF
TRBJ1-6 TRBD1 13 TRBV6-1 CASQGARNSPLHF
TRBJ2-7 - 15 TRBV23-1 CASSHPGDSGKEQYF
TRBJ2-5 TRBD1 12 TRBV30 CAWGGQGGLQYF
TRBJ2-7 - 15 TRBV6-5 CASSYTLGRAYEQYF
TRBJ2-4 - 15 TRBV7-9 CASSPGLLAKNIQYF
TRBJ2-3 - 13 TRBV30 CAWAGFWTDTQYF
TRBJ1-2 - 13 TRBV18 CASSPGQNYGYTF
TRBJ2-3 TRBD1 16 TRBV5-1 CASSLATDRVTDTQYF
TRBJ2-3 TRBD2 18 TRBV5-1 CASSLGLAGATSPDTQYF
TRBJ1-1 - 11 TRBV25-1 CASSERGRTFF
TRBJ1-6 - 15 TRBV7-9 CASSLVQGSYSPLHF
TRBJ1-5 - 15 TRBV7-9 CASSHRGSGNQPQHF
TRBJ1-4 - 14 TRBV6-6 CASKGAATNEKLFF
TRBJ2-1 TRBD2 16 TRBV7-9 CASSLAGTSGRHEQFF
TRBJ2-3 - 11 TRBV6-5 CGAGGTDTQYF
TRBJ2-7 - 14 TRBV4-2 CASSQEIREYEQYF
TRBJ1-2 TRBD1 13 TRBV2 CASSQTGYYGYTF
TRBJ2-7 TRBD1 15 TRBV18 CASSPAGQGAGEQYF
TRBJ2-3 TRBD1 16 TRBV27 CASSFPDRGSPDTQYF
TRBJ1-1 - 14 TRBV6-5 CASSYWRGNTEAFF
TRBJ2-1 TRBD2 14 TRBV7-9 CASSFSSGYNEQFF
TRBJ1-4 TRBD1 14 TRBV19 CASSSDRVREKLFF
TRBJ2-5 - 10 TRBV7-9 CASSRETQYF
TRBJ2-1 - 14 TRBV2 CASVRGLGSNEQFF
TRBJ2-3 - 12 TRBV19 CASSQGTDTQYF
TRBJ2-5 TRBD2 19 TRBV28 CASSRRSSGRAPSWKTQYF